The rows below give T cell receptor beta chains drawn from one sample of a study of T-cell reconstitution after alpha-beta-depleted transplantation in children. TCRdb passed the PCR reads through MiXCR, listing each CDR3 protein once. The sample has more than 75,000 distinct CDR3 sequences; 23% are singletons. The sample here was PBMCs, taken before TCRalphabeta/CD19-depleted stem cell transplant. Source of these receptors: a boy aged 2 to 9 with acute lymphoblastic leukemia, due to receive a stem cell transplant. Both conserved end residues are part of each CDR3. The D gene is left open where the match is weak. Not all rows give a size; the values are once, few, many and, for expanded clones, a class.

j_gene	d_gene	abundance	v_gene	CDR3aa	CDR3nt
TRBJ1-6	-	few	TRBV28	CASSLYRDNSPLHF	TGTGCCAGCAGTTTATACAGGGATAATTCACCCCTCCACTTT
TRBJ2-7	-	many	TRBV7-2	CASSGGASVSYEQYF	TGTGCCAGCAGTGGGGGGGCTAGCGTGTCCTACGAGCAGTACTTC
TRBJ1-4	TRBD1	few	TRBV3-1	CASSPSSQGYEKLFF	TGTGCCAGCAGCCCGAGTTCACAGGGGTATGAAAAACTGTTTTTT
TRBJ2-6	-	few	TRBV20-1	CSARDPGSGANVLTF	TGCAGTGCTAGAGATCCCGGCTCTGGGGCCAACGTCCTGACTTTC
TRBJ1-2	-	-	TRBV9	CASSANGANYGYTF	TGTGCCAGCAGCGCGAACGGGGCTAACTATGGCTACACCTTC
TRBJ1-3	-	-	TRBV28	CASRSHLSGNTIYF	TGTGCCAGCAGGTCACATCTCTCTGGAAACACCATATATTTT
TRBJ2-4	TRBD1	few	TRBV14	CASSQGPSLSDRENIQYF	TGTGCCAGCAGCCAAGGCCCGTCCCTATCCGACAGGGAAAACATTCAGTACTTC
TRBJ2-1	TRBD2	few	TRBV5-1	CASSPNVGGQNEQFF	TGCGCCAGCAGTCCGAATGTGGGAGGGCAAAATGAGCAGTTCTTC
TRBJ2-7	TRBD1	-	TRBV4-2	CASSQVTGTYEQYF	TGTGCCAGCAGCCAGGTGACAGGGACCTACGAGCAGTACTTC
TRBJ2-1	TRBD2	few	TRBV9	CASSVLAGGTNNEQFF	TGTGCCAGCAGCGTCCTCGCGGGAGGGACAAACAATGAGCAGTTCTTC
TRBJ2-2	-	few	TRBV5-1	CASSWPRGTGELFF	TGCGCCAGCAGCTGGCCGCGTGGCACCGGGGAGCTGTTTTTT
TRBJ2-1	-	few	TRBV30	CAWSVHRGVYNEQFF	TGTGCCTGGAGTGTACATCGGGGAGTCTACAATGAGCAGTTCTTC
TRBJ2-7	TRBD2	few	TRBV7-2	CASSRTSGGNSYEQYF	TGTGCCAGCAGCCGGACTAGCGGAGGGAACTCCTACGAGCAGTACTTC
TRBJ2-5	TRBD2	few	TRBV14	CASSRPTSGMETQYF	TGTGCCAGCAGCCGACCGACTAGCGGGATGGAGACCCAGTACTTC
TRBJ2-1	-	few	TRBV7-8	CASSFPGTYPNEQFF	TGTGCCAGCAGCTTCCCCGGGACGTATCCTAATGAGCAGTTCTTC
TRBJ2-1	TRBD2	-	TRBV5-1	CASRSYIAGYNEQLF	TGCGCCAGCAGAAGTTACATAGCGGGCTACAATGAGCAGTTATTC
TRBJ1-5	-	few	TRBV6-5	CASSSSGGYNQPQHF	TGTGCCAGCAGTTCGTCAGGCGGGTACAATCAGCCCCAGCATTTT
TRBJ2-3	TRBD1	few	TRBV28	CATNARDRGTDTQYF	TGTGCCACAAACGCTCGGGACAGAGGCACAGATACGCAGTATTTT
TRBJ2-7	-	-	TRBV12-3/TRBV12-4	CASSPPTSVSSYEQYF	TGTGCCAGCAGTCCCCCGACATCGGTAAGCTCCTACGAGCAGTACTTC
TRBJ2-7	TRBD2	few	TRBV5-1	CASSSVTPGLVPPRHF	TGCGCCAGCAGCTCCGTTACTCCGGGACTAGTCCCTCCGAGGCACTTC
TRBJ2-5	-	-	TRBV7-3	CASSPGIQETQYF	TGTGCCAGCAGCCCGGGGATCCAAGAGACCCAGTACTTC
TRBJ2-1	-	once	TRBV5-1	CASSSGNEQFF	TGCGCCAGCAGTTCCGGGAATGAGCAGTTCTTC
TRBJ2-7	-	few	TRBV28	CASSPPRGEQYF	TGTGCCAGCAGTCCGCCGCGAGGGGAGCAGTACTTC
TRBJ1-4	-	-	TRBV6-1	CASGGEGKLFF	TGTGCCAGCGGGGGAGAGGGAAAACTGTTTTTT
TRBJ2-1	-	few	TRBV20-1	CSAGRGPLNEQFF	TGCAGTGCTGGACGAGGGCCTCTTAATGAGCAGTTCTTC
TRBJ2-1	TRBD1	-	TRBV5-1	CASSGLGTGGVYNEQFF	TGCGCCAGCAGCGGGTTGGGTACAGGGGGCGTCTACAATGAGCAGTTCTTC
TRBJ2-3	TRBD2	few	TRBV29-1	CSGGTSGGTDTQYF	TGCAGCGGTGGGACTAGCGGAGGCACAGATACGCAGTATTTT
TRBJ1-1	-	few	TRBV2	CASVMFIQEAFF	TGTGCCAGCGTAATGTTTATTCAGGAAGCTTTCTTT
TRBJ2-5	-	many	TRBV6-5	CASSYSGQKQETQYF	TGTGCCAGCAGTTACTCGGGGCAGAAACAAGAGACCCAGTACTTC
TRBJ2-2	-	-	TRBV3-1	CASTPGRANTGELFF	TGTGCCAGCACCCCCGGTAGGGCGAACACCGGGGAGCTGTTTTTT
TRBJ2-7	-	-	TRBV7-9	CASSLGWTDSYEQYF	TGTGCCAGCAGCTTAGGCTGGACGGACTCCTACGAGCAGTACTTC
TRBJ2-6	-	many	TRBV5-5	CASTPEPGANVLTF	TGTGCCAGCACCCCCGAGCCCGGGGCCAACGTCCTGACTTTC
TRBJ2-3	-	few	TRBV21-1	CASSKGAPATDTQYF	TGTGCCAGCAGCAAGGGCGCCCCAGCGACAGATACGCAGTATTTT
TRBJ2-7	TRBD2	few	TRBV30	CAWSAGTSGPYEQYF	TGTGCCTGGAGTGCCGGGACTAGCGGGCCCTACGAGCAGTACTTC
TRBJ2-1	-	-	TRBV9	CASSVDFWPYNEQFF	TGTGCCAGCAGCGTAGATTTTTGGCCCTACAATGAGCAGTTCTTC
TRBJ1-1	-	-	TRBV10-2	CATHRGTNTEAFF	TGCGCCACCCATCGGGGAACCAACACTGAAGCTTTCTTT
TRBJ2-2	-	-	TRBV15	CATSRHTGELFF	TGTGCCACCAGCAGACATACAGGGGAGCTGTTTTTT
TRBJ2-3	-	many	TRBV6-1	CASSPPGARTDTQYF	TGTGCCAGCAGCCCCCCAGGGGCCCGCACAGATACGCAGTATTTT
TRBJ2-5	TRBD2	few	TRBV7-2	CASSSLVRGETQYF	TGTGCCAGCAGCAGCTTAGTGCGGGGGGAGACCCAGTACTTC
TRBJ2-5	-	few	TRBV28	CAISTRARAGETQYF	TGTGCCATTTCGACAAGGGCGAGGGCCGGGGAGACCCAGTACTTC
TRBJ1-2	-	-	TRBV20-1	CSASSGGLSYGYTF	TGCAGTGCTAGTTCTGGGGGGCTCAGCTATGGCTACACCTTC
TRBJ1-2	-	-	TRBV16	CASSQSGGGGYGYTF	TGTGCCAGCAGCCAATCAGGTGGCGGCGGCTATGGCTACACCTTC
TRBJ2-7	-	few	TRBV29-1	CSVVWGLDYEQYF	TGCAGCGTTGTATGGGGATTGGACTACGAGCAGTACTTC
TRBJ2-7	TRBD1	few	TRBV7-9	CASRDGQGTGQYF	TGTGCCAGCAGAGACGGACAGGGAACGGGACAGTACTTC
TRBJ2-1	TRBD2	-	TRBV20-1	CSALHGGGLSYNEQFF	TGCAGTGCTCTCCACGGGGGGGGACTTTCCTACAATGAGCAGTTCTTC
TRBJ2-3	-	-	TRBV12-3/TRBV12-4	CASSLQASTDTQYF	TGTGCCAGCAGTTTACAGGCTAGCACAGATACGCAGTATTTT
TRBJ2-7	-	-	TRBV5-1	CASKFNGGDAYEQYF	TGCGCCAGCAAATTTAACGGAGGGGACGCCTACGAGCAGTACTTC
TRBJ2-4	TRBD2	-	TRBV7-9	CASGTPGLAVKNIQYF	TGTGCCAGCGGTACACCGGGACTAGCTGTCAAAAACATTCAGTACTTC
TRBJ2-1	TRBD2	few	TRBV5-1	CASSPTGPSGGAWDEQFF	TGCGCCAGCAGCCCTACTGGGCCTAGCGGAGGGGCCTGGGATGAGCAGTTCTTC
TRBJ1-4	TRBD1	few	TRBV7-8	CASSLARDRSELFF	TGTGCCAGCAGCTTAGCGAGGGACAGAAGCGAACTGTTTTTT
TRBJ2-1	-	many	TRBV12-3/TRBV12-4	CASSFRGRNEQFF	TGTGCCAGCAGTTTTAGAGGACGCAATGAGCAGTTCTTC
TRBJ2-2	-	-	TRBV28	CASSPPGAGTGELFF	TGTGCCAGCAGTCCGCCAGGGGCGGGCACCGGGGAGCTGTTTTTT
TRBJ2-6	-	-	TRBV9	CASTRTSGANVLTF	TGTGCCAGCACCAGGACGTCTGGGGCCAACGTCCTGACTTTC
TRBJ2-3	-	-	TRBV5-1	CASGEGAGSDTQYF	TGCGCCAGCGGGGAAGGCGCCGGATCAGATACGCAGTATTTT